This entry concerns a single T cell receptor beta chain. The data were obtained in a study of blood T cell repertoires in COVID-19. Study as a whole: Some COVID-19 samples were acute and others convalescent; all came from the United States, Italy and Spain.

Germline V gene data show CDR1 as ENHRY and CDR2 as SYGVKD. V was clipped by 4 bases and J by 6 bases; unmatched bases: 6. The CDR3 has 16 amino acids. Those designated as exposed participants met a COVID-19 case within 2 weeks before study entry. In the authors' methods: Quantification of nucleated cells was approximated via reference gene primer amplification. Some clones are missing from TCRdb's copy, which holds only in-frame ones; the method was immunoSEQ multiplex PCR. V, J and clone size are those of that table, while D and trimming were read from the DNA. Found here are 350,000 or so clones, roughly 90% of them singletons; the top ten hold about 0.94%.

The clonotype originates from a woman aged 25 to 45 who had been exposed to COVID-19. The chain links TRBV10-3 to TRBJ2-2, with 12 bases aligning to TRBD2. The sequenced material came from PBMCs or T cells enriched from blood (not recorded which). CDR3 nucleotide sequence: TGTGCCATCAGTGGCTCGACTAGCGGGAGATCCGGGGAGCTGTTTTTT. Its translation: CAISGSTSGRSGELFF.